What follows are 18 T cell receptor beta chains derived from one specimen sequenced in a study of Ad26.COV2.S vaccination and SARS-CoV-2 variants. Indicated treatment: about 20 received Ad26.COV2.S at low or high dose, single or two shots; a few received placebo; per-sample allocation not given. Samples came from day 63 after the first vaccine or placebo injection. Repertoires were generated with immunoSEQ multiplex PCR, while TCRdb's copy carries only in-frame clones and drops some. The data hold around 340,000 clones, with less than 90% observed a single time. The sequencing used peripheral blood, collected in a trial of Ad26.COV2.S vaccine versus placebo. The receptors stem from a person between 18 and 60 years old who received the Ad26.COV2.S COVID-19 vaccine or a placebo.

This chain connects TRBV15 to TRBJ1-5; perhaps TRBD1 as D (5 bases). Germline CDR1 reads LNHNV; CDR2 reads YYDKDF (reference sequence). V gave up 7 bases and J gave up 5 bases, with 12 bases separating them. The length of the CDR3 is 13 residues. The chain's CDR3 is CATTPGGYQPQHF. The CDR3 region has the DNA TGTGCCACCACCCCGGGGGGGTATCAGCCCCAGCATTTT.

The rearrangement links TRBV6-2 or TRBV6-3 to TRBJ1-5; D call uncertain. Germline-derived CDR1 and CDR2 are MNHEY and SVGEGT. V lost 3 bases and J lost 3, with 9 bases in between. There are 14 residues in the CDR3. This CDR3 is CASSYLGFNQPQHF. The CDR3 DNA follows: TGTGCCAGCAGTTATTTGGGTTTCAATCAGCCCCAGCATTTT.

The J gene is TRBJ2-7, the V gene TRBV28, with unresolved D. The CDR3 has 12 amino acids. V was trimmed by 7 bases and J by 6 bases, leaving 13 bases between them. Germline CDR1 reads MDHEN; CDR2 reads SYDVKM. The CDR3, as DNA: TGTGCCAGCACCCAACAGTACGCCGAGCAGTACTTC. This encodes CASTQQYAEQYF.

This clone was seen once. The chain recombines TRBV20-1 with TRBJ1-6; D might be TRBD1 (5 bases). The CDR3 is made up of 14 amino acids. Trimming left V 3 bases short and J 6 bases short, with 12 bases between. The germline gives CDR1 DFQATT, CDR2 SNEGSKA (reference sequence). DNA for the CDR3: TGCAGTGCTAGTGAGCGGGGGGTTAATTCACCCCTCCACTTT. As protein: CSASERGVNSPLHF.

The genes are TRBV11-2 and TRBJ2-2; D is perhaps TRBD2 (5 bases). CDR3 size: 18 residues. Trimming cost V 1 base and J 0 bases, with 15 bases left between them. Germline CDR1 SGHAT, CDR2 FQNNGV. CDR3 sequence: CASSLAPPSHANTGELFF. For the CDR3, the DNA is TGTGCCAGCAGCTTAGCCCCCCCTAGCCACGCGAACACCGGGGAGCTGTTTTTT.

V is TRBV28 and J is TRBJ1-2; D remains ambiguous. The CDR3 is 16 amino acids. Trimming shortened V by 2 bases and J by 3 bases, and 16 bases separated the two germline ends. Per the germline V gene, CDR1 is MDHEN and CDR2 is SYDVKM. CDR3 in DNA: TGTGCCAGCAGTTTAAGCAGTTTCACCCTAGACTATGGCTACACCTTC. Protein: CASSLSSFTLDYGYTF.

The chain recombines TRBV5-4 with TRBJ2-3; 11 bases fit TRBD1. The V and J ends lost 4 bases and 5 bases, in that order; junction bases with no gene match: 6. This CDR3 has 15 residues. Germline values: CDR1 SGHNT, CDR2 YYREEE (reference sequence). The CDR3, as DNA: TGTGCCAGCAGCCCACGGACAGGGGGCAAAGATACGCAGTATTTT. Its protein product is CASSPRTGGKDTQYF.

This chain uses TRBV25-1 with TRBJ1-5, with 8 nucleotides matching TRBD1. V lost 2 bases to trimming and J lost 4 bases; unmatched junction nucleotides: 7. The CDR3 length is 16 residues. The V gene's germline CDR1 is MGHDK and CDR2 SYGVNS. The CDR3 DNA reads TGTGCCAGCAGTGAAGCCGGGACAGGCCTTAATCAGCCCCAGCATTTT. This codes for CASSEAGTGLNQPQHF.

V and J are TRBV28 and TRBJ2-1; 10 bases are shared with TRBD2. The CDR3 runs to 16 residues. Germline V lookup: CDR1 MDHEN, CDR2 SYDVKM. The CDR3 coding sequence is TGTGCTTCCTCTAGTTCTAGCGGGAGTCTTTATAATGAGCAGTTCTTC. It is translated as CASSSSSGSLYNEQFF.

The J gene is TRBJ1-1, the V gene TRBV28; no clear D gene. The germline gives CDR1 MDHEN, CDR2 SYDVKM. This CDR3 contains 14 residues. The ends were cut back, 6 bases at V and 0 bases at J, with 11 bases in the middle. CDR3 sequence (DNA): TGTGCCAGCAGCATAGCCGCCATGAACACTGAAGCTTTCTTT. Translated: CASSIAAMNTEAFF.

The CDR3, as DNA: TGCGCCAGCAGCCGGGGGACTAGCGGGAGGTCCTACAATGAGCAGTTCTTC. Translating gives CASSRGTSGRSYNEQFF. The chain recombines TRBV4-1 with TRBJ2-1, with 15 nucleotides matching TRBD2. The CDR3 has 17 amino acids. V lost 4 bases, J lost 1 base, and 2 bases stayed unmatched. Germline values: CDR1 MGHRA, CDR2 YSYEKL.

The chain couples TRBV6-5 to TRBJ1-5, with D hard to call. The CDR3 covers 13 residues. Deletions cut 6 bases from V and 4 bases from J, with 10 bases between. Per germline, CDR1 MNHEY and CDR2 SVGAGI. The CDR3 loop is CASSRQQNQPQHF. The DNA for the CDR3 is TGTGCCAGCAGCCGGCAGCAGAATCAGCCCCAGCATTTT.

The chain combines TRBV4-3 with TRBJ1-6, with D unclear. This CDR3 is built from 13 residues. In germline, CDR1 is LGHNA, CDR2 YSLEER. V was trimmed by 0 bases and J by 7 bases, leaving 4 bases between them. The CDR3 protein is CASSQDPNSPLHF. As DNA, the CDR3 is TGCGCCAGCAGCCAAGACCCAAATTCACCCCTCCACTTT.

V usage is TRBV9 and J usage is TRBJ2-7; D not resolved. Germline CDR1 and CDR2: SGDLS and YYNGEE. CDR3 length: 15 amino acids. The V end lost 4 bases, the J end lost 6 bases, and 20 bases lay between the germline ends. CDR3 sequence: CASSRPGPSEAEQYF. CDR3 DNA sequence: TGTGCCAGCAGCCGCCCGGGCCCCTCAGAGGCCGAGCAGTACTTC.

The rearrangement links TRBV3-1 (or the pseudogene TRBV3-2) to TRBJ2-1; TRBD2 matches at 13 bases. The CDR3 length is 16 residues. Germline loops: CDR1 LGHDT, CDR2 YNNKEL (reference sequence). With V trimmed by 3 bases and J by 6 bases, 5 bases remained unmatched. CDR3 bases: TGTGCCAGCAGCCATCGTGGACTAGCGGGAGCCAATGAGCAGTTCTTC. Protein sequence: CASSHRGLAGANEQFF.

The genes are TRBV6-5 and TRBJ1-1; D unclear. Germline-derived CDR1 and CDR2 are MNHEY and SVGAGI. The V end lost 8 bases, the J end lost 0 bases, and 4 bases lay between the germline ends. This CDR3 has 11 amino acids. The CDR3 DNA reads as TGTGCCAGCGGGATGAACACTGAAGCTTTCTTT. Amino acids: CASGMNTEAFF.

The gene calls are TRBV9 and TRBJ2-2; 8 nucleotides match TRBD1. The CDR3 length is 17 residues. V dropped 4 bases and J dropped 5; count of bases not matched to a gene: 13. The germline V gene has CDR1 SGDLS and CDR2 YYNGEE. The CDR3 sequence is CASSLSSGGVRTGELFF. CDR3 bases: TGTGCCAGCAGCCTAAGCTCAGGGGGCGTAAGGACCGGGGAGCTGTTTTTT.

The chain carries TRBV24-1 and TRBJ2-1, with a tentative D call TRBD2 (6 bases). The germline V gene has CDR1 KGHDR and CDR2 SFDVKD. V lost 7 bases to trimming and J lost 7 bases, with 16 bases between them. The CDR3 is 14 amino acids. The CDR3 nucleotides read TGTGCCACCAGGAGACTAGGGATCAGGAATGAGCAGTTCTTC. This sequence encodes CATRRLGIRNEQFF.